A selection of T cell receptor beta chains follows, all from one sample in a study of response to subunit inactivated influenza vaccine. TCRdb redid the calling of the RT-PCR reads with MiXCR, one entry per CDR3 protein. The top ten clones hold approximately 7.6% of a sample with 600,000 to 700,000 distinct CDR3 sequences, around 15% of them seen once. The sample was PBMCs from blood, taken roughly 15 days before vaccination. These receptors were collected from a man aged 50 to 60 who received an inactivated influenza vaccine. Each CDR3 is given with its conserved first and last residue. Fields, in order: J gene, D gene, clone size, V gene, CDR3 DNA, CDR3 protein. D genes are given only for firm matches. A clone size is listed for some rows: how often the clone was seen (once, few, many), or a class if it is expanded.

TRBJ2-7,-,few,TRBV4-3,TGCGCCAGCAGCCAAGTCTCAGGGGCCCACTCCTACGAGCAGTACTTC,CASSQVSGAHSYEQYF
TRBJ2-6,-,few,TRBV28,TGTGCCAGCCTAAGCCCGGATCTGCCTGGGGCCAACGTCCTGACTTTC,CASLSPDLPGANVLTF
TRBJ2-3,TRBD2,many,TRBV7-2,TGTGCCAGCAGCCTTATGGGCGGGGGTAGCACAGATACGCAGTATTTT,CASSLMGGGSTDTQYF
TRBJ2-1,TRBD2,-,TRBV12-3/TRBV12-4,TGTGCCAGCAGCGCAGCGGGGGCCCTGGGAAATGAGCAGTTCTTC,CASSAAGALGNEQFF
TRBJ1-2,TRBD1,-,TRBV5-6,TGTGCCAGCAGCCGCGGACAGGTTGGCTACACCTTC,CASSRGQVGYTF
TRBJ1-1,TRBD1,few,TRBV29-1,TGCAGCGCCACGGGGCGCAGGGGGCTCGGGAACACTGAAGCTTTCTTT,CSATGRRGLGNTEAFF
TRBJ1-5,TRBD1,-,TRBV27,TGTGCCAGCAGTTCCTCACCCGGGACAGTGCAGCCCCAGCATTTT,CASSSSPGTVQPQHF
TRBJ1-5,-,-,TRBV20-1,TGCAGTGCTAGAGCCAGGGCGTTGCGCAATCAGCCCCAGCATTTT,CSARARALRNQPQHF
TRBJ2-5,TRBD1,-,TRBV6-5,TGTGCCAGCAGTTACTTGGACAGGTTCCAAGAGACCCAGTACTTC,CASSYLDRFQETQYF
TRBJ2-1,-,-,TRBV6-2/TRBV6-3,TGTGCCAGCAGTTACGGTGGCGGTGTAGGGGGTGAGCAGTTCTTC,CASSYGGGVGGEQFF
TRBJ2-7,-,few,TRBV6-5,TGTGCCAGCAGTTACGCGGGGAGAAGCTACGAGCAGTACTTC,CASSYAGRSYEQYF
TRBJ2-5,TRBD2,-,TRBV6-1,TGTGCCAGCAGGCGCCTAGCGGGAGAGCGACAAGAGACCCAGTACTTC,CASRRLAGERQETQYF
TRBJ2-1,TRBD1,few,TRBV6-1,TGTGCCAGCAGTACGTACAGGGGTGATTACAATGAGCAGTTCTTC,CASSTYRGDYNEQFF
TRBJ1-5,TRBD1,many,TRBV15,TGTGCCACCAGCAGAGAAGGACAGGGAAGCAATCAGCCCCAGCATTTT,CATSREGQGSNQPQHF
TRBJ1-1,-,many,TRBV5-1,TGCGCCAGCAGCCCGAAAGCTTTCTTT,CASSPKAFF
TRBJ2-6,-,few,TRBV12-3/TRBV12-4,TGTGCCAGCAGCCTTATTCCCCGTTCTGGGGCCAACGTCCTGACTTTC,CASSLIPRSGANVLTF
TRBJ1-2,-,few,TRBV5-1,TGCGCCAGCAGCCCGGGGGGGGTCACGGGTGATGGCTACACCTTC,CASSPGGVTGDGYTF
TRBJ2-1,TRBD2,-,TRBV5-6,TGTGCCAGCAGCTTGGGGGTAGCGGGAGGTCTTAATGAGCAGTTCTTC,CASSLGVAGGLNEQFF
TRBJ2-3,TRBD1,many,TRBV5-1,TGCGCCAGCAGCTCGAACAGGGGGCGGAAAGATACGCAGTATTTT,CASSSNRGRKDTQYF